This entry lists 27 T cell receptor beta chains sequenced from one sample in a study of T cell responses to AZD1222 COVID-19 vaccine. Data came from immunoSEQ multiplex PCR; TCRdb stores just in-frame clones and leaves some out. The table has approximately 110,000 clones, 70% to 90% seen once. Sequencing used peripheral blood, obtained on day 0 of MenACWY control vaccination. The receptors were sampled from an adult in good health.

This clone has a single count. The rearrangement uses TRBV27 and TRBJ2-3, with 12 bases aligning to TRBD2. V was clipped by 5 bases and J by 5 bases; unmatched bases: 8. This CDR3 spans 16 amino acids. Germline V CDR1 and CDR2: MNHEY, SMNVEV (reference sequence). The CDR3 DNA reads TGTGCCAGCAGTCCGACTAGCGGGGGCCGGGGAGATACGCAGTATTTT. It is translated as CASSPTSGGRGDTQYF.

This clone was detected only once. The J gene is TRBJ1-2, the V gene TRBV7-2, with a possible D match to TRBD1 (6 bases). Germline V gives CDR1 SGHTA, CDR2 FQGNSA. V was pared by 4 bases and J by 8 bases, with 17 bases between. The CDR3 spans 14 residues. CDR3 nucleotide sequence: TGTGCCAGCAGCTCCGGACAGCCCCCTAAGGGCTACACCTTC. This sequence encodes CASSSGQPPKGYTF.

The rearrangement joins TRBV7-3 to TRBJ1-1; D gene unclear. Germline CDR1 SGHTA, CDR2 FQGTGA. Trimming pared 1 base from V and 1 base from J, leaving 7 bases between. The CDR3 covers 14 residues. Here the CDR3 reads CASSLMGRNTEAFF. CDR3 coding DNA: TGTGCCAGCAGCTTAATGGGAAGGAACACTGAAGCTTTCTTT.

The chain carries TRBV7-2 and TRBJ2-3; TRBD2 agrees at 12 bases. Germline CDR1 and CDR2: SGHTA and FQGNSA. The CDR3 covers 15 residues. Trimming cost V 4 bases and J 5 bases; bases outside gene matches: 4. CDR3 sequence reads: CASSSSGGAGDTQYF. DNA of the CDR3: TGTGCCAGCAGCTCTAGCGGGGGGGCTGGAGATACGCAGTATTTT.

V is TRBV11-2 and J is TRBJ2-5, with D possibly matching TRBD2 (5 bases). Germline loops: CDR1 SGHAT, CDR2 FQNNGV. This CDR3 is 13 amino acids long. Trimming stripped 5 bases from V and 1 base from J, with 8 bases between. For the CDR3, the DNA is TGTGCCAGCAGCCCGCGGGCCCAAGAGACCCAGTACTTC. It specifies CASSPRAQETQYF.

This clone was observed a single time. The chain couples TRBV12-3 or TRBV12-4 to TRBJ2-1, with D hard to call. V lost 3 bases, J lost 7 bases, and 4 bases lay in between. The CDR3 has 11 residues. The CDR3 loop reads CASSLKNEQFF. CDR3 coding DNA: TGTGCCAGCAGTTTGAAGAATGAGCAGTTCTTC.

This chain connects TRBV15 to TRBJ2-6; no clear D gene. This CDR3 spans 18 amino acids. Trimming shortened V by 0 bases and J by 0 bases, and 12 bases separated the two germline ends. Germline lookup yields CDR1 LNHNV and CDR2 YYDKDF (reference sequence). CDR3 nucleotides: TGTGCCACCAGCAGAGATCACCCTGGTAGCTCTGGGGCCAACGTCCTGACTTTC. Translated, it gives CATSRDHPGSSGANVLTF.

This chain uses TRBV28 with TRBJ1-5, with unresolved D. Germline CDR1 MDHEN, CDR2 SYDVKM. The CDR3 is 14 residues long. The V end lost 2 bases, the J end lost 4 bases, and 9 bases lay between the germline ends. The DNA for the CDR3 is TGTGCCAGCAGTTTAAGTCTACTTAATCAGCCCCAGCATTTT. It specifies CASSLSLLNQPQHF. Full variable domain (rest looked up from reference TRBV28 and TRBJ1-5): DVKVTQSSRYLVKRTGEKVFLECVQDMDHENMFWYRQDPGLGLRLIYFSYDVKMKEKGDIPEGYSVSREKKERFSLILESASTNQTSMYLCASSLSLLNQPQHFGDGTRLSIL.

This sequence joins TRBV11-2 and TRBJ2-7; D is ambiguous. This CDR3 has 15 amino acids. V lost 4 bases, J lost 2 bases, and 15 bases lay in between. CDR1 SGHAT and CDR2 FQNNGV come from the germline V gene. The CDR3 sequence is CASSYSISDPYEQYF. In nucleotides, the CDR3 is TGTGCCAGCAGCTACTCTATCTCGGACCCCTACGAGCAGTACTTC.

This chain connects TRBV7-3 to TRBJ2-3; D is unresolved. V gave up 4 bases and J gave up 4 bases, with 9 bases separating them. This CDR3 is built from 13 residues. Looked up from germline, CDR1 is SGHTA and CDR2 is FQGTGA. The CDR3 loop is CASSSLLADTQYF. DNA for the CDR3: TGTGCCAGCAGCTCGTTATTGGCAGATACGCAGTATTTT.

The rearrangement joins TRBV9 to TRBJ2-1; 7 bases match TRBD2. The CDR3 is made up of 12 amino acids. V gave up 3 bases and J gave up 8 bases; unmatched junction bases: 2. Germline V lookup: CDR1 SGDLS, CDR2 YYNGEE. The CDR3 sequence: CASSAGGDEQFF. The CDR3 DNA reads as TGTGCCAGCAGCGCGGGGGGTGATGAGCAGTTCTTC.

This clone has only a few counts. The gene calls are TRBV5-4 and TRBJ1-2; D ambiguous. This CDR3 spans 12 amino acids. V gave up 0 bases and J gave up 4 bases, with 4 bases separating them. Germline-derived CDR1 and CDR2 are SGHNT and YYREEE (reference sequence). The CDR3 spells CASSLDSYGYTF. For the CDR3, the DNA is TGTGCCAGCAGCTTGGACAGCTATGGCTACACCTTC.

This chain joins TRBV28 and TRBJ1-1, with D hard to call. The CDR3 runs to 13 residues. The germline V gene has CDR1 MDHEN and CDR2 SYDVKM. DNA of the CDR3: TGTGCGACTGGGCGCTTCCTGAACACTGAAGCTTTCTTT. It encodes CATGRFLNTEAFF.

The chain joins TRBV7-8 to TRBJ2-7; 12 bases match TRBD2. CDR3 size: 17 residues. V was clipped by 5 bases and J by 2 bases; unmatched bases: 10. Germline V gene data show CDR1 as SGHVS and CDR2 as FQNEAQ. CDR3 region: CASSISSGRAGTYEQYF. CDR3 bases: TGTGCCAGCAGCATCTCTAGCGGGAGGGCCGGCACCTACGAGCAGTACTTC. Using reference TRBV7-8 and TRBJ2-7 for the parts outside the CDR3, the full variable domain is GAGVSQSPRYKVAKRGQDVALRCDPISGHVSLFWYQQALGQGPEFLTYFQNEAQLDKSGLPSDRFFAERPEGSVSTLKIQRTQQEDSAVYLCASSISSGRAGTYEQYFGPGTRLTVT.

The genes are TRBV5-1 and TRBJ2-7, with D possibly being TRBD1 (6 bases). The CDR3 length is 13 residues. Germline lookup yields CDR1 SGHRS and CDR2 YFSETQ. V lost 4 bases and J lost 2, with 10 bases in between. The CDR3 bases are TGCGCCAGCAGCGAACAGGGTACCTACGAGCAGTACTTC. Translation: CASSEQGTYEQYF.

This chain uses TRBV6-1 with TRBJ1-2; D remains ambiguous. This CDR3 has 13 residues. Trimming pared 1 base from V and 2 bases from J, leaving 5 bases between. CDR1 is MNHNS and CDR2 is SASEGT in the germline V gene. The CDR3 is CASSEDSNYGYTF. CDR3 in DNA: TGTGCCAGCAGTGAAGACAGCAACTATGGCTACACCTTC.

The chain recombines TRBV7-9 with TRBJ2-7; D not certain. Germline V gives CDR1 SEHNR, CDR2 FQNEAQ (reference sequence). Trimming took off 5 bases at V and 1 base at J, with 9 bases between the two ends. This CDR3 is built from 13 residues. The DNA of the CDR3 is TGTGCCAGCAGCAAGTCTCATTCCTACGAGCAGTACTTC. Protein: CASSKSHSYEQYF. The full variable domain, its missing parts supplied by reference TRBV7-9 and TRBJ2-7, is DTGVSQNPRHKITKRGQNVTFRCDPISEHNRLYWYRQTLGQGPEFLTYFQNEAQLEKSRLLSDRFSAERPKGSFSTLEIQRTEQGDSAMYLCASSKSHSYEQYFGPGTRLTVT.

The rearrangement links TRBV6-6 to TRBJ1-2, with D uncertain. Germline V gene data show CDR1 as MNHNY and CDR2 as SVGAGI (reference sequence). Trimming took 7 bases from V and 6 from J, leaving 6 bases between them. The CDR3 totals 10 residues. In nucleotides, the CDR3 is TGTGCCAGCAATAGAGATGGCTACACCTTC. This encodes CASNRDGYTF.

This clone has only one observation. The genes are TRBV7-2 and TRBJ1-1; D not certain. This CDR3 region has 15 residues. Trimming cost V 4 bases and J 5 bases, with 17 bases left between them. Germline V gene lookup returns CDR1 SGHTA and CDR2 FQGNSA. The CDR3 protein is CASSSISVEWTEAFF. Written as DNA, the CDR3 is TGTGCCAGCAGCTCAATCTCGGTCGAGTGGACTGAAGCTTTCTTT.

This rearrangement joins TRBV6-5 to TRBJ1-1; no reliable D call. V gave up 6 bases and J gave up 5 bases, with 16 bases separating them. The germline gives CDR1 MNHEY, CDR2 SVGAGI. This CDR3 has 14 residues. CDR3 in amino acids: CASSTGPLETEAFF. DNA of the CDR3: TGTGCCAGCAGCACGGGTCCCCTAGAGACTGAAGCTTTCTTT.

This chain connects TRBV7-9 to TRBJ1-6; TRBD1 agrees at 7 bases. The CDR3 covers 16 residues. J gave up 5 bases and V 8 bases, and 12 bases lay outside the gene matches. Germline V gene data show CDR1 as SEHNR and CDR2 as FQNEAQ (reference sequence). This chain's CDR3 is CASSPPEGANNSPLHF. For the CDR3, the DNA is TGTGCCAGCTCTCCCCCAGAGGGGGCAAATAATTCACCCCTCCACTTT. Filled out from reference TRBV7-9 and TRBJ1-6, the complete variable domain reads DTGVSQNPRHKITKRGQNVTFRCDPISEHNRLYWYRQTLGQGPEFLTYFQNEAQLEKSRLLSDRFSAERPKGSFSTLEIQRTEQGDSAMYLCASSPPEGANNSPLHFGNGTRLTVT.

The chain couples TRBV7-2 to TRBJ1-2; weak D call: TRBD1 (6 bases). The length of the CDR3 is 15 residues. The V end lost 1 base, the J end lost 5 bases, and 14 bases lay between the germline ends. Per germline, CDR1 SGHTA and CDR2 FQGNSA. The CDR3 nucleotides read TGTGCCAGCAGCTTAGACAGGGCCTCACCATATGGCTACACCTTC. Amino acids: CASSLDRASPYGYTF.

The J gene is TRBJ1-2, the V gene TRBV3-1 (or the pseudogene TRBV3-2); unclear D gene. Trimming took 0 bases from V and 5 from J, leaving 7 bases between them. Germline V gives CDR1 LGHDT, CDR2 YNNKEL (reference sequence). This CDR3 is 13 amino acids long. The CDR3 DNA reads TGTGCCAGCAGCCAAGATCCCGGATATGGCTACACCTTC. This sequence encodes CASSQDPGYGYTF.

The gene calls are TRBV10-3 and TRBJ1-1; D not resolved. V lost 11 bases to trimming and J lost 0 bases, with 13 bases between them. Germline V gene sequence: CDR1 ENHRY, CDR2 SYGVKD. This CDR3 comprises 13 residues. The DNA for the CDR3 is TGTGCCGCGTCAACCCCCATGAACACTGAAGCTTTCTTT. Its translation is CAASTPMNTEAFF.

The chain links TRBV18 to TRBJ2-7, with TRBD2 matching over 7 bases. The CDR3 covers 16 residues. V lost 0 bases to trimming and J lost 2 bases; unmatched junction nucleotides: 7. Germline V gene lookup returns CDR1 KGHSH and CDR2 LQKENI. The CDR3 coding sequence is TGTGCCAGCTCACCACCTCACCTAGCGGCGGCCTACGAGCAGTACTTC. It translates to CASSPPHLAAAYEQYF.

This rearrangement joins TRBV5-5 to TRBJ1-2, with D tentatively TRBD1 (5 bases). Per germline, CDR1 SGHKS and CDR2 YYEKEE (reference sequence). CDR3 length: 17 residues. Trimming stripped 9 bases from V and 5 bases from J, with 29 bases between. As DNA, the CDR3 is TGTGCCACCTCCACTCAGGGAGGATCGCCGGTGTTTTATGGCTACACCTTC. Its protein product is CATSTQGGSPVFYGYTF.

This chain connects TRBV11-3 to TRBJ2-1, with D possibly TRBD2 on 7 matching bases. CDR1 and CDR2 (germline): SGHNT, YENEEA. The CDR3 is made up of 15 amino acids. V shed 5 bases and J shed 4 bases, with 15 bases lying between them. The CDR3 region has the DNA TGTGCCAGCAGCGGAGGCGGGGGCCAGTACAATGAGCAGTTCTTC. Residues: CASSGGGGQYNEQFF.